Listed below are T cell receptor beta chains from one sample, sequenced in a study of PD-1 blockade in mismatch repair-deficient tumors. TCRdb keeps only in-frame clones here, not all; method: immunoSEQ multiplex PCR. The top ten hold 3% to 4.5% of the sample, which has more than 30,000 clones, about 88% seen once. This specimen consisted of peripheral blood, obtained around 76 weeks after starting pembrolizumab. Source of these receptors: an adult with mismatch repair-deficient cancer. Each CDR3 is given with its conserved first and last residue. A D gene is named only where the DNA matches it firmly.

V: TRBV11-3
J: TRBJ2-1
length: 14
D: TRBD1
CDR3: CASSPRTGLGEQFF

V: TRBV19
J: TRBJ1-4
length: 13
D: .
CDR3: CASSGTENEKLFF

V: TRBV27
J: TRBJ1-1
length: 14
D: .
CDR3: CASSFRERVTEAFF

V: TRBV6-4
J: TRBJ2-3
length: 14
D: .
CDR3: CASSDNVNTDTQYF

V: TRBV2
J: TRBJ2-2
length: 13
D: .
CDR3: CAKRGRVTGELFF

V: TRBV5-8
J: TRBJ2-7
length: 14
D: TRBD2
CDR3: CASSFRERGDEQYF

V: TRBV27
J: TRBJ2-4
length: 15
D: .
CDR3: CASSLSTLAKNIQYF

V: TRBV13
J: TRBJ2-1
length: 16
D: TRBD1
CDR3: CASSGRTGASYNEQFF

V: TRBV5-1
J: TRBJ2-3
length: 17
D: .
CDR3: CASSLNYMLGATDTQYF

V: TRBV5-1
J: TRBJ2-7
length: 14
D: .
CDR3: CASSKTPGTVEQYF